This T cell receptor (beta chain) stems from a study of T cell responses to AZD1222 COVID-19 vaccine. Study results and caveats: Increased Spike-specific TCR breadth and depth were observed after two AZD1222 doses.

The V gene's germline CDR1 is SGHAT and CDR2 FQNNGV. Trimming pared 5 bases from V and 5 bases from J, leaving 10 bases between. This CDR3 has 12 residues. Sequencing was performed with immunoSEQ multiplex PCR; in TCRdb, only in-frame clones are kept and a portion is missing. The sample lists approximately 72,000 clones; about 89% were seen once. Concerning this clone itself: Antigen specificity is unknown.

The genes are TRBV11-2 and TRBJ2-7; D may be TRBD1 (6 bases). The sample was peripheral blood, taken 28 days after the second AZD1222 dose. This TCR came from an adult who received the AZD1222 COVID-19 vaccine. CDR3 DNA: TGTGCCAGCAGCGATAGGGGGAACGAGCAGTACTTC. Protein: CASSDRGNEQYF. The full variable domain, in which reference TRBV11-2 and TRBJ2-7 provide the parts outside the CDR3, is EAGVAQSPRYKIIEKRQSVAFWCNPISGHATLYWYQQILGQGPKLLIQFQNNGVVDDSQLPKDRFSAERLKGVDSTLKIQPAKLEDSAVYLCASSDRGNEQYFGPGTRLTVT.